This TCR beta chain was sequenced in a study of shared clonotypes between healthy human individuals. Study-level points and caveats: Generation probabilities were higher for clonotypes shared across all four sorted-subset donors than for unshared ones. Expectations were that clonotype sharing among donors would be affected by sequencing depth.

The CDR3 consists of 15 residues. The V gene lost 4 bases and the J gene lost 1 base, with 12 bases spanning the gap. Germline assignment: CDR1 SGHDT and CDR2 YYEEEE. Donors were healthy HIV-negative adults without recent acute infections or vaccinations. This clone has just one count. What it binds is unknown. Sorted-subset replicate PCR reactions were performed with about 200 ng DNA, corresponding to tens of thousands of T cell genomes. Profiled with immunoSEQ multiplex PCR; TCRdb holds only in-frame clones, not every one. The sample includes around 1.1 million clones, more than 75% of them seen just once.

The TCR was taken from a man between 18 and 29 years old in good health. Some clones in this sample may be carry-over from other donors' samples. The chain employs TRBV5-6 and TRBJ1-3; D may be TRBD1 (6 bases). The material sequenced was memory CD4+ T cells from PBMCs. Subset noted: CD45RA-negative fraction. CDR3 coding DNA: TGTGCCAGCAGCCTCGCAGGGGTTTCTGGAAACACCATATATTTT. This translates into CASSLAGVSGNTIYF. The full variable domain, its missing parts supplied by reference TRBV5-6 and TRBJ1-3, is DAGVTQSPTHLIKTRGQQVTLRCSPKSGHDTVSWYQQALGQGPQFIFQYYEEEERQRGNFPDRFSGHQFPNYSSELNVNALLLGDSALYLCASSLAGVSGNTIYFGEGSWLTVV.